This note documents a single T cell receptor beta chain sequence. The junction does not match germline at one end; this may be a read error. The data stem from a study of T cell changes during pregnancy in multiple sclerosis. Measured with immunoSEQ multiplex PCR; TCRdb has only the in-frame clones, and not every one. This table holds around 96,000 clones, 90% to 95% found once. Germline assignment: CDR1 SSHAT and CDR2 FNYEAQ (reference sequence). The CDR3 is 13 residues long. V usage is TRBV7-7 and J usage is TRBJ2-3; D possibly corresponds to TRBD1 (6 bases). Source: peripheral blood, taken after pregnancy. This sequence originates from a female donor in good health, enrolled as a control in a pregnancy study. The CDR3 nucleotides are TGTGCTAGCAGCCTAACAGGGTCAGATACGCAGTATTTT. Translation gives CASSLTGSDTQYF.